These T cell receptor beta chains were read from a single sample in a study of early T cells in non-severe SARS-CoV-2 infection. TCRdb re-derived calls from the 5' RACE reads in MiXCR, one entry per CDR3 protein. The sample includes about 50,000 distinct CDR3 sequences, less than 10% seen only once; the top ten take over 4.5%. Sample: whole blood, taken at baseline. The receptor set was obtained from an adult who was a healthcare worker with PCR-confirmed SARS-CoV-2 infection or an uninfected control (not recorded which). Each CDR3 is given with its conserved first and last residue. The D gene is left open where the match is weak. Where a row states a size, it is once, few, many or the class of an expanded clone; other rows omit it.

J gene	clone size	D gene	V gene	CDR3 DNA	CDR3 protein
TRBJ2-5	many	.	TRBV6-2/TRBV6-3	TGTGCCAGCAGACCCCCTTCCCTACAAGAGACCCAGTACTTC	CASRPPSLQETQYF
TRBJ2-7	many	.	TRBV10-3	TGTGCCACGACCGGGACCCCCAGGGCCTACGAGCAGTACTTC	CATTGTPRAYEQYF
TRBJ2-7	few	TRBD2	TRBV27	TGTGCCAGCAGTTTCTCTCGTCCTAGCGGGGGGGAAGGTCGGTCCTACGAGCAGTACTTC	CASSFSRPSGGEGRSYEQYF
TRBJ1-2	.	.	TRBV5-1	TGCGCCAGCAGCCGAGGGGGTACCTATGGCTACACCTTC	CASSRGGTYGYTF
TRBJ1-4	many	.	TRBV10-2	TGCGCCAGCAGTGAGAGGGCCAATTGGAACGAAAAACTGTTTTTT	CASSERANWNEKLFF
TRBJ1-1	many	.	TRBV2	TGTGCCAGCAGTCAGAGACCCGTCGACACTGAAGCTTTCTTT	CASSQRPVDTEAFF
TRBJ1-2	few	.	TRBV7-9	TGTGCCAGCAGCTTAGAGGTCACTGGCTACACCTTC	CASSLEVTGYTF
TRBJ2-3	many	.	TRBV20-1	TGCAGTGCTCCAGGTTTCAGGGGGGCAGATACGCAGTATTTT	CSAPGFRGADTQYF
TRBJ2-1	few	TRBD1	TRBV2	TGTGCCAGCAGTGCGAACAGGGGATTCTACAATGAGCAGTTCTTC	CASSANRGFYNEQFF
TRBJ1-2	.	.	TRBV4-3	TGCGCCAGCAGCCTTCGATGGGGTGGACCCACATATGGCTACACCTTC	CASSLRWGGPTYGYTF
TRBJ1-2	many	.	TRBV12-3/TRBV12-4	TGTGCCAGCAGCCCGCAGGCTGAATCGGGCTACACCTTC	CASSPQAESGYTF
TRBJ2-1	few	TRBD1	TRBV6-1	TGTGCCAGCAGTGAAGTGCGTGGACAGGGTTTAGGGCAGTTCTTC	CASSEVRGQGLGQFF
TRBJ2-7	many	.	TRBV25-1	TGTGCCAGCAGTGGCCCGGGGCACGAGCAGTACTTC	CASSGPGHEQYF
TRBJ2-2	many	.	TRBV20-1	TGCAGTGCATCGAAAGGTTTCAACACCGGGGAGCTGTTTTTT	CSASKGFNTGELFF
TRBJ2-7	few	.	TRBV3-1	TGTGCCAGCAGCCAGCGTGACCGAGGCGAGCAGTACTTC	CASSQRDRGEQYF
TRBJ1-1	many	.	TRBV12-3/TRBV12-4	TGTGCCAGCAGTTTAATGTCGGTGGACACTGAAGCTTTCTTT	CASSLMSVDTEAFF
TRBJ2-2	.	TRBD2	TRBV20-1	TGCAGTGCTAGAGATTGGGGGAGGGCAGGAACAACCGGGGAGCTGTTTTTT	CSARDWGRAGTTGELFF
TRBJ2-3	.	.	TRBV29-1	TGCAGCGTACAGGGAAGCACAGATACGCAGTATTTT	CSVQGSTDTQYF
TRBJ1-1	.	.	TRBV3-1	TGTGCCAGCAGCCAAGACGCTGGCACCTCTGAAGCTTTCTTT	CASSQDAGTSEAFF
TRBJ1-2	few	.	TRBV18	TGTGCCAGCTCACCAGAGGCTGACCTTAACTATGGCTACACCTTC	CASSPEADLNYGYTF
TRBJ2-7	.	.	TRBV12-3/TRBV12-4	TGTGCCAGCAGTTTAGGTCTCTACGAGCAGTACTTC	CASSLGLYEQYF
TRBJ1-1	.	TRBD1	TRBV6-5	TGTGCCAGCAGGAGGACAGGGGGCGCGGGTACTGAAGCTTTCTTT	CASRRTGGAGTEAFF
TRBJ1-2	.	.	TRBV2	TGTGCCAGCACTCCGGGCACTACGGACTATGGCTACACCTTC	CASTPGTTDYGYTF
TRBJ1-1	.	.	TRBV6-2/TRBV6-3	TGTGCCAGCAGTTCCGCGGGGCAGGGTATTAGGAACACTGAAGCTTTCTTT	CASSSAGQGIRNTEAFF
TRBJ1-3	many	.	TRBV9	TGTGCCAGCAGCGTGGCCGACACTTCTGGAAACACCATATATTTT	CASSVADTSGNTIYF
TRBJ2-3	.	.	TRBV5-1	TGCGCCAGCAGACAACTGGACACAGATACGCAGTATTTT	CASRQLDTDTQYF
TRBJ2-7	few	.	TRBV10-3	TGTGCCATCAGTGAGTCGCCCTACGAGCAGTACTTC	CAISESPYEQYF
TRBJ1-3	.	TRBD1	TRBV2	TGTGCCAGCAGTGCGAACAGGGGCTCTGGAAACACCATATATTTT	CASSANRGSGNTIYF
TRBJ1-3	.	.	TRBV6-1	TGTGCCAGCAGTGAAAATGGGTGGAACACCATATATTTT	CASSENGWNTIYF
TRBJ2-7	many	.	TRBV6-1	TGTGCCAGTGAAATAGCCGGGGAAGGGAGCCACGAGCAGTACTTC	CASEIAGEGSHEQYF
TRBJ2-5	many	.	TRBV5-4	TGTGCCAGCAGCTTGTCTAAGATCGGACTCCCGGGGGAGACCCAGTACTTC	CASSLSKIGLPGETQYF
TRBJ2-3	few	TRBD2	TRBV6-6	TGTGCCAGCAGCCACGGGACTAGCGGTTACACAGATACGCAGTATTTT	CASSHGTSGYTDTQYF